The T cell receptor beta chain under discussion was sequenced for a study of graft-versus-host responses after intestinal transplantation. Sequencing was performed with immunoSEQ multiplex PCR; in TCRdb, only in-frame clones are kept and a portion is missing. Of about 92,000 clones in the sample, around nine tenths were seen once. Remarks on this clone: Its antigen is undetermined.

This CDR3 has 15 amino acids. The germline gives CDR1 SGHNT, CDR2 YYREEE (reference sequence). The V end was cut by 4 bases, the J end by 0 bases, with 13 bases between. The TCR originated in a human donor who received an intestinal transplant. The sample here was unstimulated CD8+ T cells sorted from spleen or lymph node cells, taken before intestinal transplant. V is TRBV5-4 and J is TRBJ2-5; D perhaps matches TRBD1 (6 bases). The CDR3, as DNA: TGTGCCAGCAGCGAAGTCGACAGGTACCAAGAGACCCAGTACTTC. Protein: CASSEVDRYQETQYF.